One and the same sample provided the 29 T cell receptor beta chains below, sequenced in a study of cytomegalovirus exposure and HLA in healthy donors. TCRdb's copy holds only in-frame clones and misses some; the assay was immunoSEQ multiplex PCR. The sample records under 150,000 clones, almost 85% being singletons. The sequenced sample was PBMCs. The origin of the receptors is a woman aged 25 to 45 in good health and CMV-seronegative.

Only one count was recorded for this clone. The rearrangement links TRBV7-9 to TRBJ2-5; 9 bases align to TRBD2. Germline loops: CDR1 SEHNR, CDR2 FQNEAQ (reference sequence). The V segment lost 5 bases and the J segment 4 bases; nucleotides outside the gene matches: 2. This CDR3 contains 13 residues. The CDR3 region has the DNA TGTGCCAGCAGCAGCGGGGGGCGAGAGACCCAGTACTTC. Its translation: CASSSGGRETQYF.

The rearrangement links TRBV19 to TRBJ1-2; D is unclear. The CDR3 has 15 residues. V was clipped by 5 bases and J by 7 bases, with 20 bases between them. In germline, CDR1 is LNHDA, CDR2 SQIVND (reference sequence). The CDR3, as DNA: TGTGCCAGTAGTGTTCGGGAACCCCTCTATGGTGGCTACACCTTC. Its translation: CASSVREPLYGGYTF.

The chain carries TRBV9 and TRBJ1-3, with D possibly TRBD1 on 6 matching bases. Germline CDR1 SGDLS, CDR2 YYNGEE. V was clipped by 4 bases and J by 4 bases, with 15 bases between them. The CDR3 has 15 residues. CDR3 nucleotide sequence: TGTGCCAGCAGCCCCGGGTGGGGGCACGGAAACACCATATATTTT. This sequence encodes CASSPGWGHGNTIYF.

CDR3 sequence: CATSPRGDTGELFF. CDR3 nucleotides: TGTGCCACCAGCCCGCGGGGAGACACCGGGGAGCTGTTTTTT. J is TRBJ2-2 and V is TRBV15, with D possibly matching TRBD2 (6 bases). CDR3 length: 14 residues. The germline V and J ends were trimmed by 5 bases and 3 bases, with 10 bases remaining between them. Germline CDR1 and CDR2: LNHNV and YYDKDF (reference sequence).

This chain uses TRBV7-3 with TRBJ2-5; tentatively, D is TRBD2 (5 bases). Germline values: CDR1 SGHTA, CDR2 FQGTGA. Trimming shortened V by 5 bases and J by 3 bases, and 10 bases separated the two germline ends. The CDR3 has 13 residues. Here the CDR3 DNA reads TGTGCCAGCAGCGCCCGGGGTAAAGAGACCCAGTACTTC. Translated, it gives CASSARGKETQYF.

The J gene is TRBJ2-3, the V gene TRBV4-3; 11 nucleotides match TRBD2. V lost 2 bases, J lost 2 bases, and 3 bases stayed unmatched. The CDR3 consists of 16 residues. Germline lookup yields CDR1 LGHNA and CDR2 YSLEER. The CDR3 region has the DNA TGCGCCAGCAGCCAACGTAGCGGGGGGGTCACAGATACGCAGTATTTT. Amino acid sequence: CASSQRSGGVTDTQYF.

This rearrangement joins TRBV6-1 to TRBJ1-5; D is undetermined. V lost 0 bases and J 4 bases, leaving 13 bases between the germline ends. Germline-derived CDR1 and CDR2 are MNHNS and SASEGT. The CDR3 runs 16 residues. CDR3 protein: CASSEALQRGNQPQHF. CDR3 DNA: TGTGCCAGCAGTGAAGCGCTTCAGCGAGGGAATCAGCCCCAGCATTTT.

This chain joins TRBV19 and TRBJ1-5, with 7 bases fitting TRBD1. The CDR3 totals 12 residues. The germline V gene has CDR1 LNHDA and CDR2 SQIVND (reference sequence). V lost 8 bases, J lost 7 bases, and 5 bases stayed unmatched. CDR3 in DNA: TGTGCCAGTCGTACAGGGGTCCAGCCCCAGCATTTT. Its translation: CASRTGVQPQHF.

V gene TRBV7-8 combines with J gene TRBJ1-1; 11 nucleotides match TRBD1. V trimming: 5 bases; J trimming: 3 bases; junction bases outside the gene matches: 5. The CDR3 loop spans 15 amino acids. The germline V gene has CDR1 SGHVS and CDR2 FQNEAQ. CDR3 nucleotide sequence: TGTGCCAGCAGCACCCGGGACAGGGGGTACACTGAAGCTTTCTTT. Translated, it gives CASSTRDRGYTEAFF.

The V call is TRBV4-1, the J call TRBJ1-5; 9 bases map to TRBD1. The CDR3 extends over 17 amino acids. Germline values: CDR1 MGHRA, CDR2 YSYEKL. After removal of 1 base from V and 3 bases from J, the junction contained 7 bases not matched to a gene. The CDR3 loop is CASSQVLGQGFNQPQHF. The CDR3 DNA reads as TGCGCCAGCAGCCAAGTTCTTGGACAGGGGTTCAATCAGCCCCAGCATTTT.

V usage is TRBV30 and J usage is TRBJ1-2, with D perhaps matching TRBD1 (5 bases). The V gene's germline CDR1 is GTSNPN and CDR2 SVGIG (reference sequence). The CDR3 contains 11 residues. V was pared by 5 bases and J by 4 bases, with 8 bases between. The DNA of the CDR3 is TGTGCCTGGGGACACACCTATGGCTACACCTTC. Protein sequence: CAWGHTYGYTF.

The chain couples TRBV30 to TRBJ2-7; tentative D call: TRBD1 (5 bases). CDR1 and CDR2 (germline): GTSNPN, SVGIG (reference sequence). The CDR3 has 12 amino acids. The ends were cut back, 8 bases at V and 4 bases at J, with 15 bases in the middle. The CDR3 loop reads CAAAGSGYEQYF. In DNA, the CDR3 is TGTGCCGCCGCAGGGTCTGGGTACGAGCAGTACTTC.

The rearrangement joins TRBV5-5 to TRBJ2-5; 12 bases are a match to TRBD2. Per germline, CDR1 SGHKS and CDR2 YYEKEE (reference sequence). This CDR3 region has 16 residues. V lost 0 bases to trimming and J lost 5 bases; unmatched junction nucleotides: 5. In DNA form, the CDR3 reads TGTGCCAGCAGCTTGGAACTAGCGGGGGGACGGGAGACCCAGTACTTC. This codes for CASSLELAGGRETQYF.

This chain connects TRBV19 to TRBJ1-5, with 8 bases matching TRBD1. The V gene end was trimmed by 4 bases and the J gene end by 7 bases; junction bases not matched to a gene: 9. This CDR3 is 15 amino acids long. CDR1 is LNHDA and CDR2 is SQIVND in the germline V gene (reference sequence). The CDR3 sequence: CASSRRQGSGQPQHF. CDR3 in DNA: TGTGCCAGTAGTAGGAGACAGGGGTCAGGACAGCCCCAGCATTTT.

This chain links TRBV10-3 with TRBJ2-3, with 8 bases lining up with TRBD1. This CDR3 has 14 amino acids. Germline trimming cut 5 bases from V and 6 bases from J; bases unmatched to any gene: 7. Per germline, CDR1 ENHRY and CDR2 SYGVKD. The CDR3 sequence: CAISTGQGSDTQYF. Here the CDR3 DNA reads TGTGCCATCAGTACCGGACAGGGAAGCGATACGCAGTATTTT.

This clone showed up just once. This sequence joins TRBV5-1 and TRBJ1-1; the D gene is possibly TRBD1 (6 bases). From germline, CDR1 is SGHRS and CDR2 YFSETQ. Trimming removed 4 bases at V and 4 bases at J, with 17 bases between. This CDR3 is 15 amino acids long. The CDR3, as DNA: TGCGCCAGCAGCACCAAGACAGGCCTAGGCACTGAAGCTTTCTTT. Protein product: CASSTKTGLGTEAFF.

The V and J genes are TRBV5-1 and TRBJ2-3, with D tentatively TRBD2 (6 bases). The CDR3 has 14 residues. CDR1 is SGHRS and CDR2 is YFSETQ in the germline V gene. The V and J ends lost 4 bases and 1 base respectively, with 10 bases between them. The CDR3 loop is CASSGTGGTDTQYF. Here the CDR3 DNA reads TGCGCCAGCAGCGGGACGGGAGGCACAGATACGCAGTATTTT.

The V and J genes are TRBV5-6 and TRBJ2-5; no reliable D call. V was clipped by 0 bases and J by 0 bases, with 9 bases between them. The CDR3 runs to 15 residues. CDR1 and CDR2 from the germline V gene are SGHDT and YYEEEE. CDR3 coding DNA: TGTGCCAGCAGCTTGGGCCTAAAGTACCAAGAGACCCAGTACTTC. Translation: CASSLGLKYQETQYF.

This chain connects TRBV29-1 to TRBJ1-1; 7 bases fit TRBD1. V trimming: 0 bases; J trimming: 3 bases; junction bases outside the gene matches: 7. Germline assignment: CDR1 SQVTM and CDR2 ANQGSEA. The CDR3 loop spans 15 amino acids. CDR3 sequence reads: CSVEDPTGRYTEAFF. DNA of the CDR3: TGCAGCGTTGAAGACCCGACAGGGCGGTACACTGAAGCTTTCTTT. The full variable domain, completed using reference TRBV29-1 and TRBJ1-1, is SAVISQKPSRDICQRGTSLTIQCQVDSQVTMMFWYRQQPGQSLTLIATANQGSEATYESGFVIDKFPISRPNLTFSTLTVSNMSPEDSSIYLCSVEDPTGRYTEAFFGQGTRLTVV.

V is TRBV6-5 and J is TRBJ2-7, with TRBD1 matching 10 bases. Germline CDR1 MNHEY, CDR2 SVGAGI. After removal of 8 bases from V and 7 bases from J, the junction contained 8 bases not matched to a gene. This CDR3 spans 13 amino acids. CDR3 bases: TGTGCCAGCTGGGACAGGGGAGTGAGAGAGCAGTACTTC. Translated: CASWDRGVREQYF.

The genes are TRBV14 and TRBJ2-7; 12 nucleotides align to TRBD1. From germline, CDR1 is SGHDN and CDR2 FVKESK. The J segment lost 6 bases and the V segment lost 2 bases, leaving 8 bases of the junction unmatched. The CDR3 is 16 amino acids. CDR3 nucleotides: TGTGCCAGCAGCCAAATGTTGGGACAGGGGGCTGGCGAGCAGTACTTC. It is translated as CASSQMLGQGAGEQYF. The complete variable domain, with remaining parts taken from reference TRBV14 and TRBJ2-7, reads EAGVTQFPSHSVIEKGQTVTLRCDPISGHDNLYWYRRVMGKEIKFLLHFVKESKQDESGMPNNRFLAERTGGTYSTLKVQPAELEDSGVYFCASSQMLGQGAGEQYFGPGTRLTVT.

This chain joins TRBV6-5 and TRBJ1-6, with D possibly matching TRBD1 (6 bases). The V end lost 0 bases, the J end lost 9 bases, and 12 bases lay between the germline ends. Germline values: CDR1 MNHEY, CDR2 SVGAGI. The CDR3 contains 15 residues. The DNA for the CDR3 is TGTGCCAGCAGTTACTCCCCAGGGGAAGGTTCACCCCTCCACTTT. Translated: CASSYSPGEGSPLHF.

The V and J genes are TRBV27 and TRBJ2-3, with 7 bases lining up with TRBD2. After removal of 8 bases from V and 2 bases from J, the junction contained 4 bases not matched to a gene. The CDR3 totals 13 residues. Germline-derived CDR1 and CDR2 are MNHEY and SMNVEV (reference sequence). CDR3 amino acids: CASGLDATDTQYF. The CDR3 nucleotides read TGTGCCAGCGGACTAGATGCCACAGATACGCAGTATTTT.

The chain couples TRBV6-6 to TRBJ2-3; 8 bases are shared with TRBD1. The junction had 5 bases not matched to a gene; V was cut back by 6 bases and J by 0 bases. Germline CDR1 MNHNY, CDR2 SVGAGI (reference sequence). This CDR3 has 15 amino acids. The chain's CDR3 is CASSRGQASTDTQYF. The CDR3 nucleotides read TGTGCCAGCAGCCGGGGACAGGCTAGCACAGATACGCAGTATTTT.

The chain employs TRBV19 and TRBJ1-2; no definite D call. CDR3 length: 14 residues. CDR1 and CDR2 from the germline V gene are LNHDA and SQIVND (reference sequence). The V end was cut by 1 base, the J end by 5 bases, with 11 bases between. CDR3: CASSIVRGNYGYTF. CDR3 coding DNA: TGTGCCAGTAGTATAGTGAGAGGGAATTATGGCTACACCTTC. Filled out from reference TRBV19 and TRBJ1-2, the complete variable domain reads DGGITQSPKYLFRKEGQNVTLSCEQNLNHDAMYWYRQDPGQGLRLIYYSQIVNDFQKGDIAEGYSVSREKKESFPLTVTSAQKNPTAFYLCASSIVRGNYGYTFGSGTRLTVV.

CDR3 in DNA: TGTGCCAGCACTCCGGGACAGGGCTCCTACGAGCAGTACTTC. Translation gives CASTPGQGSYEQYF. The V and J genes are TRBV7-9 and TRBJ2-7, with 9 bases aligning to TRBD1. Unmatched junction bases numbered 4, after V lost 7 bases and J lost 0 bases. CDR3 length: 14 residues. Germline values: CDR1 SEHNR, CDR2 FQNEAQ (reference sequence).

The chain joins TRBV25-1 to TRBJ2-7; 11 bases line up with TRBD1. Germline values: CDR1 MGHDK, CDR2 SYGVNS. CDR3 size: 15 residues. The V segment lost 4 bases and the J segment 0 bases; nucleotides outside the gene matches: 2. DNA of the CDR3: TGTGCCAGCAGTGGAGGACAGGGGGCCTCCTACGAGCAGTACTTC. Translated: CASSGGQGASYEQYF.

This chain links TRBV29-1 with TRBJ1-1; perhaps TRBD1 as D (5 bases). Germline lookup yields CDR1 SQVTM and CDR2 ANQGSEA. V gave up 2 bases and J gave up 0 bases, with 10 bases separating them. The CDR3 spans 14 residues. This CDR3 is CSVEQGLMNTEAFF. CDR3 sequence (DNA): TGCAGCGTTGAACAGGGACTTATGAACACTGAAGCTTTCTTT.

V is TRBV5-1 and J is TRBJ1-4; D call uncertain. This CDR3 contains 15 residues. Looked up from germline, CDR1 is SGHRS and CDR2 is YFSETQ. V was clipped by 1 base and J by 5 bases, with 12 bases between them. The CDR3 region is CASSLLGGGNEKLFF. Here the CDR3 DNA reads TGCGCCAGCAGCTTGTTAGGAGGCGGGAATGAAAAACTGTTTTTT.